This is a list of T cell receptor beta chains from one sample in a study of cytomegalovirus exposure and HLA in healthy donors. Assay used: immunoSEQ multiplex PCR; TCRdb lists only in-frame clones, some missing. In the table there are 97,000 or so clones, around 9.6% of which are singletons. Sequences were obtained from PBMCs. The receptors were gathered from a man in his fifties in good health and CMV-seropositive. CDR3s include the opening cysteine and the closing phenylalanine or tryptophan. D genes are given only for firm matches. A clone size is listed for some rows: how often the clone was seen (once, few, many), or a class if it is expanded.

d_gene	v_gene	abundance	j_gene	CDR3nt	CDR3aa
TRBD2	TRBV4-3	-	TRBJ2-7	TGCGCCAGCAGCCAAGATTTGAGCGGGGCCTACGAGCAGTACTTC	CASSQDLSGAYEQYF
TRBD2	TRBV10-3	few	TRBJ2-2	TGTGCCATCAGATTACGTAGCGGGACTGCGAACACCGGGGAGCTGTTTTTT	CAIRLRSGTANTGELFF
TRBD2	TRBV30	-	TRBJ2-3	TGTGCCTGGAGTTCGGGACTAGCGGGACAAGGGGGGACGCAGTATTTT	CAWSSGLAGQGGTQYF
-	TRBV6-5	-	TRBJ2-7	TGTGCCAGCAGTTACTCGAGCGAGCAGTACTTC	CASSYSSEQYF
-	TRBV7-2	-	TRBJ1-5	TGTGCCAGCAGCTTAGGGGGGCAGGGGCAGCCCCAGCATTTT	CASSLGGQGQPQHF
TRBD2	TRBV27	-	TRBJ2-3	TGTGCCAGCAGTTTATCAGGGGCGTTGCTAGCGGGGCCTACGCAGTATTTT	CASSLSGALLAGPTQYF
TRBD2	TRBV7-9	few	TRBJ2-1	TGTGCCAGCAGCTTATTGCGGGAGGGCCGCCATGAGCAGTTCTTC	CASSLLREGRHEQFF
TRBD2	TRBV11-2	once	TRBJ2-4	TGTGCCAGCAGCTTAGATCCTAGCGGGATCTACATTCAGTACTTC	CASSLDPSGIYIQYF
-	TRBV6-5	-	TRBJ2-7	TGTGCCAGCAGTGGGGTGAGGGCGCACGAGCAGTACTTC	CASSGVRAHEQYF
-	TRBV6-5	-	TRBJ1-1	TGTGCCAGCAGTAGGACAGTTACGAACACTGAAGCTTTCTTT	CASSRTVTNTEAFF
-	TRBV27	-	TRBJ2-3	TGTGCCAGCAGTTTGGGCCCGATCACAGATACGCAGTATTTT	CASSLGPITDTQYF
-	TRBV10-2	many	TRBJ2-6	TGCGCCAGCAGTGACAGGGGGGCATCTGGGGCCAACGTCCTGACTTTC	CASSDRGASGANVLTF
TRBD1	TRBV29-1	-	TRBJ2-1	TGCAGCACCACCGGGACAGGGGGCGGCTCCTACAATGAGCAGTTCTTC	CSTTGTGGGSYNEQFF
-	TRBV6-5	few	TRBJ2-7	TGTGCCAGCAGTTACTCTTACGGCTACGAGCAGTACTTC	CASSYSYGYEQYF
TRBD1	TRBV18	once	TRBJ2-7	TGTGCCAGCTCACCGGGGACAGTTTCCTACGAGCAGTACTTC	CASSPGTVSYEQYF